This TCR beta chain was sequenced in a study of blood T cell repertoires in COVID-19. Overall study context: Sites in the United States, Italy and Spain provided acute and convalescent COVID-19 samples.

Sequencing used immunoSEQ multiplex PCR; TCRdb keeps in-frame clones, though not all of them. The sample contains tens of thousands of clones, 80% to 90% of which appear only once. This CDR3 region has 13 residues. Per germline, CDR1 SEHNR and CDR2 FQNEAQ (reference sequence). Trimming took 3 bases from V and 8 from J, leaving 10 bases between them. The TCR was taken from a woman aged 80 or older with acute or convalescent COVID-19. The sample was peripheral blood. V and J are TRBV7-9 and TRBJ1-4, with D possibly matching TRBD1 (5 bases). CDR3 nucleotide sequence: TGTGCCAGCAGCTTGGGGGGGACCGAAAAACTGTTTTTT. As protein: CASSLGGTEKLFF.